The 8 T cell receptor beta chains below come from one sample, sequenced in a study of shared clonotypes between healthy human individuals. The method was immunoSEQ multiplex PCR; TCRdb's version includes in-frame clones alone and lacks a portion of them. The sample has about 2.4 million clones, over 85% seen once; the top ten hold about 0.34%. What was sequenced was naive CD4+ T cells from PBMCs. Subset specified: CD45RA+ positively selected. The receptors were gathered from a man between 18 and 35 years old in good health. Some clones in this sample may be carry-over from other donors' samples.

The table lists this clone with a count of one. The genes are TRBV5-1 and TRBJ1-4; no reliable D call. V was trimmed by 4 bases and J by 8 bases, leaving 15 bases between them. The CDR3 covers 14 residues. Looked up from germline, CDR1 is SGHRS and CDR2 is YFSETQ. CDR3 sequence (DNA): TGCGCCAGCAGCCGGACGGGAGTGCAGGAAAAACTGTTTTTT. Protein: CASSRTGVQEKLFF. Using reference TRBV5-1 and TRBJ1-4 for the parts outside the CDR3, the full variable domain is KAGVTQTPRYLIKTRGQQVTLSCSPISGHRSVSWYQQTPGQGLQFLFEYFSETQRNKGNFPGRFSGRQFSNSRSEMNVSTLELGDSALYLCASSRTGVQEKLFFGSGTQLSVL.

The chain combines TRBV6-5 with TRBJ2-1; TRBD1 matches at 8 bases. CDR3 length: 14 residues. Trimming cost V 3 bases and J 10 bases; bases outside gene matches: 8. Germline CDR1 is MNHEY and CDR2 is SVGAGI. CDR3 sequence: CASSYLAGGSEQFF. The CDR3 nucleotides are TGTGCCAGCAGTTATCTGGCAGGGGGCTCGGAGCAGTTCTTC.

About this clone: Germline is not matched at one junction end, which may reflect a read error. In DNA form, the CDR3 reads TGTGCCAGCGGCTTTACCCTGGACCCCTACGAGCAGTACTTC. It encodes CASGFTLDPYEQYF. The chain recombines TRBV11-2 with TRBJ2-7; no definite D call. Germline V CDR1 and CDR2: SGHAT, FQNNGV. The CDR3 covers 14 residues.

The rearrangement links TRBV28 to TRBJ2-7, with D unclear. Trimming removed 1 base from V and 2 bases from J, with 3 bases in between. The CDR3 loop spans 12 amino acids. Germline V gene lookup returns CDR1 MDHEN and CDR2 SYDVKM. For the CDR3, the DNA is TGTGCCAGCAGTTTATTCGCCTACGAGCAGTACTTC. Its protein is CASSLFAYEQYF.

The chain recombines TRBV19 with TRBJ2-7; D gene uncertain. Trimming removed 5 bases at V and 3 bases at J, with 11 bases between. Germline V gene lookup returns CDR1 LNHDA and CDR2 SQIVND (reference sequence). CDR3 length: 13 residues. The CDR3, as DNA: TGTGCCAGTAGTCTCAAGGACGGCTACGAGCAGTACTTC. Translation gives CASSLKDGYEQYF.

CDR3 loop: CASSSTGGGEKLFF. CDR3 nucleotide sequence: TGTGCCAGCAGCTCGACAGGGGGCGGGGAAAAACTGTTTTTT. V and J are TRBV11-2 and TRBJ1-4, with 10 bases identical to TRBD1. The CDR3 spans 14 residues. Germline CDR1 SGHAT, CDR2 FQNNGV. Trimming at V came to 4 bases and at J to 8 bases, leaving 4 bases not matched to a gene.

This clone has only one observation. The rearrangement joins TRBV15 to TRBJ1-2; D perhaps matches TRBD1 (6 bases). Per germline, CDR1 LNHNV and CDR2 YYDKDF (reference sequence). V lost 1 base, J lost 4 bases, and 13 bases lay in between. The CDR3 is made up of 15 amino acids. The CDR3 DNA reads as TGTGCCACCAGCAGAGTCGGAGGGGGGATCTATGGCTACACCTTC. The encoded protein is CATSRVGGGIYGYTF.

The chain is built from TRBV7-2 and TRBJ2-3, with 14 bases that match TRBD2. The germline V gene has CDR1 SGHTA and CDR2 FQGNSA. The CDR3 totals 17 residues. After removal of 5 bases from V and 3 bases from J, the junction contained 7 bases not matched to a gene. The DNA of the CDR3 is TGTGCCAGCAGCGCCGGGACTAGCGGGAGAGGGACAGATACGCAGTATTTT. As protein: CASSAGTSGRGTDTQYF.